These 14 T cell receptor beta chains share one sample of origin, sequenced in a study of cytomegalovirus exposure and HLA in healthy donors (dated by TCRdb to between 2016 and 2019). Library method: the immunoSEQ multiplex PCR assay. For the multiplex PCR, a mixture combining 60 forward primers for TCR Vbeta segments and 13 reverse primers for TCR Jbeta segments was used. Drawn from immuneACCESS, this table holds only the in-frame rearrangements with V and J called that TCRdb kept. Clones are partly lost; checked studies trace under half to an unresolved V gene and leave the rest unexplained. The sample data list some 180,000 clones, and around 78% of these were observed just once. The ten biggest clones cover 13% to 15% of the sample. The sample taken for sequencing was PBMCs. Receptor source: a woman under 40 in good health and CMV-seropositive.

This chain connects TRBV6-1 to TRBJ2-1; no definite D call. V was pared by 8 bases and J by 0 bases, with 14 bases between. The CDR3 runs 15 residues. Germline V gene data show CDR1 as MNHNS and CDR2 as SASEGT. DNA of the CDR3: TGTGCCAGCGGTTGGTCGGTCCCCTCCTACAATGAGCAGTTCTTC. It specifies CASGWSVPSYNEQFF.

The V and J genes are TRBV7-2 and TRBJ2-5; 11 positions match TRBD2. The CDR3 is made up of 18 amino acids. Per the germline V gene, CDR1 is SGHTA and CDR2 is FQGNSA. With V trimmed by 3 bases and J by 4 bases, 13 bases remained unmatched. CDR3 in amino acids: CASSFRSLAGERGETQYF. CDR3 bases: TGTGCCAGCAGCTTTAGGTCACTAGCGGGAGAGAGGGGAGAGACCCAGTACTTC.

The rearrangement links TRBV28 to TRBJ1-2; 9 nucleotides align to TRBD1. This CDR3 has 14 amino acids. With 5 bases clipped from V and 2 bases from J, the junction kept 3 bases outside the gene matches. Germline CDR1 and CDR2: MDHEN and SYDVKM. The CDR3 here is CASSEGQGNYGYTF. The DNA of the CDR3 is TGTGCCAGCAGTGAAGGACAGGGGAACTATGGCTACACCTTC.

The rearrangement uses TRBV15 and TRBJ1-5; D gene ambiguous. The CDR3 runs to 13 residues. Germline assignment: CDR1 LNHNV and CDR2 YYDKDF (reference sequence). Trimming pared 1 base from V and 9 bases from J, leaving 10 bases between. Here the CDR3 reads CATSRGQRGPQHF. The CDR3 DNA reads TGTGCCACCAGCAGAGGCCAGCGGGGGCCCCAGCATTTT.

The rearrangement uses TRBV27 and TRBJ2-1, with TRBD2 matching over 7 bases. Trimming took 2 bases from V and 2 from J; bases not matched to a gene: 3. The CDR3 is 15 amino acids. Germline CDR1 MNHEY, CDR2 SMNVEV (reference sequence). CDR3 nucleotide sequence: TGTGCCAGCAGTTTAATGGCGGGAGCCTACAATGAGCAGTTCTTC. This sequence encodes CASSLMAGAYNEQFF.

The V and J genes are TRBV19 and TRBJ1-3; D may be TRBD1 (6 bases). This CDR3 region has 16 residues. Between the trimmed V and J ends, which lost 6 bases and 0 bases, there was a span of 15 bases. Germline V gene sequence: CDR1 LNHDA, CDR2 SQIVND (reference sequence). The CDR3 here is CASSPDRSRSGNTIYF. CDR3 coding DNA: TGTGCCAGTAGCCCTGACAGGAGTCGCTCTGGAAACACCATATATTTT.

The rearrangement joins TRBV7-9 to TRBJ2-3, with a tentative D call TRBD1 (7 bases). V was pared by 5 bases and J by 4 bases, with 19 bases between. The CDR3 loop spans 16 amino acids. Germline-derived CDR1 and CDR2 are SEHNR and FQNEAQ (reference sequence). CDR3 region: CASSPGRGQYPDTQYF. The CDR3 bases are TGTGCCAGCAGCCCGGGGCGGGGACAGTACCCAGATACGCAGTATTTT.

This chain connects TRBV7-9 to TRBJ2-5; D is perhaps TRBD2 (6 bases). This CDR3 contains 13 residues. CDR1 SEHNR and CDR2 FQNEAQ come from the germline V gene (reference sequence). Deletions cut 3 bases from V and 5 bases from J, with 10 bases between. The CDR3 is CASSLMAGETQYF. The CDR3 nucleotides are TGTGCCAGCAGCTTGATGGCGGGGGAGACCCAGTACTTC.

The CDR3 region has the DNA TGTGCCTGGAGCCCCGGGACAGCAGCGGGGGGGCCCCAGCATTTT. Amino acids: CAWSPGTAAGGPQHF. J is TRBJ1-5 and V is TRBV30, with 7 bases matching TRBD1. This CDR3 spans 15 amino acids. With 3 bases clipped from V and 9 bases from J, the junction kept 14 bases outside the gene matches. Germline V CDR1 and CDR2: GTSNPN, SVGIG (reference sequence).

The rearrangement uses TRBV9 and TRBJ1-3; a weak D match, TRBD1 (5 bases). V shed 3 bases and J shed 5 bases, with 12 bases lying between them. Looked up from germline, CDR1 is SGDLS and CDR2 is YYNGEE. The CDR3 is made up of 14 amino acids. CDR3 bases: TGTGCCAGCAGCGCGACAGCCGTTAGAAACACCATATATTTT. Translating it yields CASSATAVRNTIYF.

The V and J genes are TRBV6-5 and TRBJ1-2; D not certain. Germline values: CDR1 MNHEY, CDR2 SVGAGI. The CDR3 consists of 13 residues. The ends were cut back, 5 bases at V and 8 bases at J, with 15 bases in the middle. CDR3 residues: CASSPGEGRGYTF. CDR3 nucleotides: TGTGCCAGCAGTCCCGGTGAGGGCAGAGGCTACACCTTC.

This clone was seen more than once but under ten times. This sequence joins TRBV28 and TRBJ1-5; TRBD1 might be the D (5 bases). The length of the CDR3 is 14 residues. CDR1 is MDHEN and CDR2 is SYDVKM in the germline V gene. V dropped 5 bases and J dropped 10 bases, with 18 bases sitting between them. CDR3 DNA: TGTGCCAGCAGTCATGGGGGGGACCCTCAACCCCAGCATTTT. It yields the protein CASSHGGDPQPQHF.

This clone was counted once. The J gene is TRBJ2-5, the V gene TRBV13; D may be TRBD1 (5 bases). The end of the DNA is better explained by TRBJ2-7, so the J call may be wrong. The CDR3 totals 12 residues. Per germline, CDR1 PRHDT and CDR2 FYEKMQ (reference sequence). CDR3 in amino acids: CASSRRVHEQYF. For the CDR3, the DNA is TGTGCCAGCAGCCGCAGGGTCCACGAGCAGTACTTC.

A few counts support this clone. The chain is built from TRBV14 and TRBJ1-2; D unresolved. This CDR3 is built from 14 residues. Trimming took off 3 bases at V and 8 bases at J, with 16 bases between the two ends. Germline CDR1 is SGHDN and CDR2 is FVKESK. The CDR3 loop is CASSQFRNGEGYTF. The DNA of the CDR3 is TGTGCCAGCAGCCAGTTTCGGAACGGGGAGGGCTACACCTTC.